A selection of T cell receptor beta chains follows, all from one sample in a study of blood T cell repertoires in COVID-19. Sequencing was performed with immunoSEQ multiplex PCR; in TCRdb, only in-frame clones are kept and a portion is missing. This table has about 81,000 clones, more than 80% appearing once. The source material was peripheral blood. These receptors came from a human donor in a cohort sampled during active COVID-19. CDR3s include the opening cysteine and the closing phenylalanine or tryptophan. The D gene is left open where the match is weak.

j_gene	v_gene	d_gene	CDR3aa	CDR3nt
TRBJ1-4	TRBV23-1	-	CASSQSLRVTNEKLFF	TGCGCCAGCAGTCAATCCTTGCGGGTAACTAATGAAAAACTGTTTTTT
TRBJ2-1	TRBV7-8	-	CASSLVGALSYNEQFF	TGTGCCAGCAGCTTAGTAGGGGCCCTCTCCTACAATGAGCAGTTCTTC
TRBJ1-1	TRBV28	-	CASRTLGRTEAFF	TGTGCCAGCAGAACATTGGGGCGCACTGAAGCTTTCTTT
TRBJ1-1	TRBV19	-	CASTPTSLTEAFF	TGTGCCAGTACCCCCACGAGCCTCACTGAAGCTTTCTTT
TRBJ2-3	TRBV5-1	-	CASSFGLSTDTQYF	TGCGCCAGCAGCTTTGGCCTTAGCACAGATACGCAGTATTTT
TRBJ2-5	TRBV27	TRBD2	CASNGGGQETQYF	TGTGCCAGCAATGGCGGGGGACAAGAGACCCAGTACTTC
TRBJ1-2	TRBV5-1	TRBD1	CASSWGQANFYGYTF	TGCGCCAGCAGCTGGGGACAGGCAAACTTCTATGGCTACACCTTC
TRBJ2-5	TRBV28	TRBD2	CASSLLAGTNQETQYF	TGTGCCAGCAGTTTATTAGCGGGGACAAACCAAGAGACCCAGTACTTC
TRBJ2-1	TRBV28	TRBD2	CASSLSGGAPNEQFF	TGTGCCAGCAGCCTTAGCGGGGGGGCTCCCAATGAGCAGTTCTTC
TRBJ2-3	TRBV15	TRBD2	CATSRSGDYRRDTQYF	TGTGCCACCAGCAGATCCGGGGACTACCGACGGGATACGCAGTATTTT
TRBJ1-2	TRBV5-6	TRBD1	CASKPGQGALGYTF	TGTGCCAGCAAGCCGGGACAGGGGGCGCTGGGCTACACCTTC
TRBJ1-5	TRBV5-1	TRBD1	CASSSGQGNNQPQHF	TGCGCCAGCAGCTCGGGACAGGGAAACAATCAGCCCCAGCATTTT
TRBJ2-1	TRBV10-2	-	CASSEIARNNEQFF	TGCGCCAGCAGTGAAATAGCGAGGAACAATGAGCAGTTCTTC